These 17 T cell receptor beta chains came from one sample sequenced in a study of T cell changes during pregnancy in multiple sclerosis. Clones were read by immunoSEQ multiplex PCR, and TCRdb kept only the in-frame ones, dropping some. This table holds 60,000 to 85,000 clones, just under 95% found once. The sample here was peripheral blood, taken after pregnancy. The source of these receptors is a female donor in good health, enrolled as a control in a pregnancy study.

This sequence joins TRBV28 and TRBJ2-1; the match to TRBD2 covers 7 bases. CDR1 and CDR2 (germline): MDHEN, SYDVKM. J lost 7 bases, V lost 5 bases, and 5 bases had no gene match. CDR3 length: 13 amino acids. CDR3 loop: CASSGDYRNEQFF. The CDR3 nucleotides read TGTGCCAGCAGTGGGGACTACAGGAATGAGCAGTTCTTC.

The J gene is TRBJ2-7, the V gene TRBV7-9; 9 nucleotides match TRBD1. Trimming took 3 bases from V and 9 from J; bases not matched to a gene: 9. CDR1 is SEHNR and CDR2 is FQNEAQ in the germline V gene (reference sequence). There are 14 residues in the CDR3. CDR3 amino acids: CASSFGPGQGGQYF. The CDR3 DNA sequence: TGTGCCAGCAGCTTCGGACCGGGACAGGGTGGGCAGTACTTC.

The J gene is TRBJ2-7, the V gene TRBV10-3; 10 nucleotides align to TRBD1. Germline V lookup: CDR1 ENHRY, CDR2 SYGVKD. CDR3 length: 12 amino acids. The trim removed 10 bases at V and 4 bases at J, leaving 4 bases unmatched. Written as DNA, the CDR3 is TGTGCCACCTCGGACAGGGGGTACGAGCAGTACTTC. Its translation is CATSDRGYEQYF.

This clone was counted once. The chain uses TRBV4-1 and TRBJ2-7; a weak D match, TRBD2 (6 bases). This CDR3 contains 15 residues. The V end lost 0 bases, the J end lost 4 bases, and 13 bases lay between the germline ends. Germline CDR1 MGHRA, CDR2 YSYEKL. CDR3 amino acids: CASSQDSGEVYEQYF. The CDR3 nucleotides read TGCGCCAGCAGCCAAGATAGTGGGGAGGTTTACGAGCAGTACTTC.

This chain links TRBV7-9 with TRBJ1-2; TRBD1 matches 11 bases. The germline V gene encodes CDR1 SEHNR and CDR2 FQNEAQ (reference sequence). After removal of 5 bases from V and 7 bases from J, the junction contained 6 bases not matched to a gene. This CDR3 contains 14 residues. The CDR3 sequence: CASSKDRGRVGYTF. The CDR3 DNA reads as TGTGCCAGCAGCAAGGACAGGGGGCGAGTTGGCTACACCTTC.

J is TRBJ2-3 and V is TRBV2; 11 nucleotides align to TRBD2. J lost 4 bases, V lost 9 bases, and 6 bases had no gene match. Germline V CDR1 and CDR2: SNHLY, FYNNEI. This CDR3 comprises 14 residues. The chain's CDR3 is CASRTSGRSDTQYF. In nucleotides, the CDR3 is TGTGCCAGTAGGACTAGCGGGCGATCAGATACGCAGTATTTT.

The chain carries TRBV6-6 and TRBJ1-1; 8 bases are a match to TRBD1. This CDR3 spans 16 amino acids. Losses at the gene ends were 7 bases for V and 3 bases for J; bases not matched to a gene: 13. Per the germline V gene, CDR1 is MNHNY and CDR2 is SVGAGI (reference sequence). The CDR3 nucleotides are TGTGCCAGCATCTGGGGAGGTACGGACAGGGACACTGAAGCTTTCTTT. It encodes CASIWGGTDRDTEAFF.

The V gene is TRBV4-3, the J gene TRBJ2-7; 7 bases line up with TRBD1. Germline V lookup: CDR1 LGHNA, CDR2 YSLEER. The CDR3 sequence is 15 residues long. The V gene end was trimmed by 2 bases and the J gene end by 1 base; junction bases not matched to a gene: 5. The CDR3 DNA reads TGCGCCAGCAGCCAACCTCCACAGGGGTCCTACGAGCAGTACTTC. Translated, it gives CASSQPPQGSYEQYF.

The chain uses TRBV19 and TRBJ1-4, with 7 bases that match TRBD1. The CDR3 contains 15 residues. Germline CDR1 is LNHDA and CDR2 is SQIVND (reference sequence). Losses at the gene ends were 4 bases for V and 3 bases for J; bases not matched to a gene: 5. The CDR3 here is CASSNSGQSNEKLFF. The CDR3 DNA reads as TGTGCCAGTAGTAATTCGGGACAGTCTAATGAAAAACTGTTTTTT.

The chain links TRBV2 to TRBJ2-7; D is perhaps TRBD1 (7 bases). CDR1 is SNHLY, CDR2 FYNNEI, per germline. The length of the CDR3 is 14 residues. Trimming removed 6 bases from V and 1 base from J, with 13 bases in between. CDR3 in amino acids: CASRRGQLSYEQYF. CDR3 nucleotide sequence: TGTGCCAGCAGGCGGGGACAGCTTTCCTACGAGCAGTACTTC.

This CDR3 is CASSIDPLAGGNEQFF. The DNA for the CDR3 is TGTGCCAGTAGTATAGATCCCTTAGCGGGGGGAAATGAGCAGTTCTTC. The gene calls are TRBV19 and TRBJ2-1, with 10 positions matching TRBD2. CDR1 LNHDA and CDR2 SQIVND come from the germline V gene (reference sequence). The CDR3 loop spans 16 amino acids. J was trimmed by 7 bases and V by 0 bases; bases with no gene match: 6.

The V and J genes are TRBV4-1 and TRBJ2-1; D is undetermined. Germline CDR1 and CDR2: MGHRA and YSYEKL. V lost 0 bases to trimming and J lost 0 bases, with 9 bases between them. The CDR3 has 16 amino acids. CDR3 nucleotide sequence: TGCGCCAGCAGCCAAGACGCGGAGTCCTCCTACAATGAGCAGTTCTTC. It yields the protein CASSQDAESSYNEQFF.

The J gene is TRBJ1-1, the V gene TRBV25-1; D unresolved. Trimming pared 1 base from V and 7 bases from J, leaving 7 bases between. Germline CDR1 is MGHDK and CDR2 is SYGVNS. This CDR3 spans 12 amino acids. CDR3 protein: CASSELGSEAFF. CDR3 bases: TGTGCCAGCAGTGAATTGGGCAGTGAAGCTTTCTTT.

The sample holds one count of this clone. The V call is TRBV28, the J call TRBJ2-5, with 7 bases aligning to TRBD1. Germline trimming cut 6 bases from V and 5 bases from J; bases unmatched to any gene: 12. The CDR3 is 15 amino acids. Germline-derived CDR1 and CDR2 are MDHEN and SYDVKM. The CDR3 DNA follows: TGTGCCAGCAGCCTCCAGACAGGGATCTTGGAGACCCAGTACTTC. This gives the protein CASSLQTGILETQYF. Variable domain in full (rest from reference TRBV28 and TRBJ2-5): DVKVTQSSRYLVKRTGEKVFLECVQDMDHENMFWYRQDPGLGLRLIYFSYDVKMKEKGDIPEGYSVSREKKERFSLILESASTNQTSMYLCASSLQTGILETQYFGPGTRLLVL.

CDR3 DNA: TGTGCCAGCAGCCCCTCCGAAGAAGGCCACGGGGCCCAGTACTTC. It specifies CASSPSEEGHGAQYF. V usage is TRBV6-5 and J usage is TRBJ2-5; a possible D gene is TRBD2 (5 bases). This CDR3 is 15 amino acids long. From germline, CDR1 is MNHEY and CDR2 SVGAGI. Trimming removed 6 bases from V and 9 bases from J, with 23 bases in between.

The chain employs TRBV2 and TRBJ2-7, with TRBD1 identical over 8 bases. Germline CDR1 reads SNHLY; CDR2 reads FYNNEI. This CDR3 is 15 amino acids long. The junction had 8 bases not matched to a gene; V was cut back by 1 base and J by 6 bases. CDR3 nucleotide sequence: TGTGCCAGCAGTGAAGTGTCAGGGGGCATTGGCGAGCAGTACTTC. This translates into CASSEVSGGIGEQYF.

The chain employs TRBV7-2 and TRBJ2-7; no clear D gene. Germline loops: CDR1 SGHTA, CDR2 FQGNSA. V lost 2 bases to trimming and J lost 3 bases, with 5 bases between them. There are 12 residues in the CDR3. CDR3: CASSLSLYEQYF. CDR3 sequence (DNA): TGTGCCAGCAGCTTATCCCTCTACGAGCAGTACTTC.